This T cell receptor beta chain was observed in a study of PD-1 blockade in classical Hodgkin lymphoma. CDR1 MNHNS and CDR2 SASEGT come from the germline V gene. V gave up 6 bases and J gave up 1 base; unmatched junction bases: 5. This CDR3 spans 14 amino acids. After autologous stem cell transplantation all patients relapsed, and prior brentuximab vedotin exposure differed between cohorts. Complete response, partial response or progressive disease constituted the best response categories observed. TCRdb's copy holds only in-frame clones and misses some; the assay was immunoSEQ multiplex PCR. The data contain more than 45,000 clones, around 70% of them seen just once; the ten biggest clones take up approximately 10%.

The TCR comes from a human donor with classical Hodgkin lymphoma. The chain is built from TRBV6-1 and TRBJ1-1; 7 nucleotides agree with TRBD1. The sample was peripheral blood mononuclear cells (PBMCs), taken at baseline. DNA of the CDR3: TGTGCCAGCAGAGTTACAGGGGCGAACACTGAAGCTTTCTTT. This translates into CASRVTGANTEAFF.